The TCR beta chain described here comes from a study of blood T cells in healthy people across ages. Study-level results: No one knew whether donors had CMV, which possibly confounded expanded clonotype changes.

CDR1 is SEHNR and CDR2 is FQNEAQ in the germline V gene (reference sequence). CDR3 length: 12 residues. Total RNA, at least 5.5 micrograms per sample, was extracted from PBMCs. The second PCR ran about 6 to 12 cycles with a sample-barcoded 5' primer and J-beta primers. Each CDR3 protein gets one entry after TCRdb re-called the 5' RACE reads with MiXCR. Here the sample spans around 1.7 million distinct CDR3 sequences, approximately 30% being singletons. In regard to this clonotype: Its antigen is as yet unknown. A junction end diverges from the germline sequence, so it may reflect a read error.

This TCR derives from a woman younger than 45 in good health. This chain links TRBV7-9 with TRBJ2-3, with no clear D. Sequenced: blood. CDR3: CANSLVTDTQYF. The CDR3 nucleotides read TGTGCCAACAGCTTGGTCACAGATACGCAGTATTTT.